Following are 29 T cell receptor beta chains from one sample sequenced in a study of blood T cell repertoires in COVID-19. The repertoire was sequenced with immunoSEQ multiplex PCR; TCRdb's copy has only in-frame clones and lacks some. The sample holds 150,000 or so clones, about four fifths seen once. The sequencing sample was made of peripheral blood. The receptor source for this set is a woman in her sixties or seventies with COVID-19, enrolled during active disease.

CDR3 sequence reads: CASSRGLAGGPNEQFF. For the CDR3, the DNA is TGTGCCAGCAGCCGAGGACTAGCGGGGGGGCCGAATGAGCAGTTCTTC. V is TRBV11-1 and J is TRBJ2-1; 15 nucleotides agree with TRBD2. This CDR3 comprises 16 residues. The germline V gene has CDR1 SGHAT and CDR2 FQDESV (reference sequence). The junction had 6 bases not matched to a gene; V was cut back by 5 bases and J by 7 bases.

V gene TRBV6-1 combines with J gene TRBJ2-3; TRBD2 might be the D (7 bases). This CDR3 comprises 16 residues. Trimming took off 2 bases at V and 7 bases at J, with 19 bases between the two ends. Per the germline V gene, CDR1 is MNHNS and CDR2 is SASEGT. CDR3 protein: CASSELIWGGQNTQYF. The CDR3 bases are TGTGCCAGCAGTGAACTAATTTGGGGGGGCCAAAATACGCAGTATTTT.

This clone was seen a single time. For the CDR3, the DNA is TGTGCCAGCTCACCACGAGACAGCCAAGAGACCCAGTACTTC. Protein sequence: CASSPRDSQETQYF. V is TRBV18 and J is TRBJ2-5; a weak D match, TRBD1 (5 bases). Trimming cost V 1 base and J 1 base, with 7 bases left between them. The CDR3 has 14 amino acids. Germline assignment: CDR1 KGHSH and CDR2 LQKENI.

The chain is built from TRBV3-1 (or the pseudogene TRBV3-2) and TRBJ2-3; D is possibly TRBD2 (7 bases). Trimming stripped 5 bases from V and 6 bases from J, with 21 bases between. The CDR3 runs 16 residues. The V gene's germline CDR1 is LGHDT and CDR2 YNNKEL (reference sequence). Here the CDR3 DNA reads TGTGCCAGCAGCACCAAGACAAGAGGGGGGGAGGATACGCAGTATTTT. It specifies CASSTKTRGGEDTQYF.

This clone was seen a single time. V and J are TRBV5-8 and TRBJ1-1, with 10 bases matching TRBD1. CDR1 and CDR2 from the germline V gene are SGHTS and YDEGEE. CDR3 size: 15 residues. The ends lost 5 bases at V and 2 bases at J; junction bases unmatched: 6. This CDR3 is CASRPRTGGNTEAFF. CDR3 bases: TGTGCCAGCAGACCCAGGACAGGGGGAAACACTGAAGCTTTCTTT.

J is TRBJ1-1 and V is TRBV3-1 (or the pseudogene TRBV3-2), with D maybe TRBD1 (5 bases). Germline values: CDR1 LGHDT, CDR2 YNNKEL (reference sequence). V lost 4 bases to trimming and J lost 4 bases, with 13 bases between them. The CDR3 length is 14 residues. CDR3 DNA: TGTGCCAGCAGCCTCACGGGGGGGAGCACTGAAGCTTTCTTT. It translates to CASSLTGGSTEAFF.

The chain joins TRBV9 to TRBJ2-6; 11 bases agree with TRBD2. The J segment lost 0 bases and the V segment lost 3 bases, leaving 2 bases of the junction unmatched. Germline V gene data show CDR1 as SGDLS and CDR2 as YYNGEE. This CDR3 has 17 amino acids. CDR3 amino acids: CASSASGGISGANVLTF. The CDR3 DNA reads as TGTGCCAGCAGCGCTAGCGGGGGGATCTCTGGGGCCAACGTCCTGACTTTC.

For the CDR3, the DNA is TGTGCCAGTAGTATCCCGGGACAGGGGGCGAGTATCTATGGCTACACCTTC. This encodes CASSIPGQGASIYGYTF. V usage is TRBV19 and J usage is TRBJ1-2, with TRBD1 identical over 12 bases. CDR3 size: 17 residues. Germline V gene sequence: CDR1 LNHDA, CDR2 SQIVND (reference sequence). After removal of 3 bases from V and 4 bases from J, the junction contained 9 bases not matched to a gene. Combining the CDR3 with reference TRBV19 and TRBJ1-2 gives the whole variable domain DGGITQSPKYLFRKEGQNVTLSCEQNLNHDAMYWYRQDPGQGLRLIYYSQIVNDFQKGDIAEGYSVSREKKESFPLTVTSAQKNPTAFYLCASSIPGQGASIYGYTFGSGTRLTVV.

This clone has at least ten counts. CDR3 in amino acids: CASSIAGGTEAFF. CDR3 DNA: TGTGCCAGTAGTATAGCGGGGGGCACTGAAGCTTTCTTT. The chain recombines TRBV19 with TRBJ1-1; tentative D call: TRBD1 (5 bases). From germline, CDR1 is LNHDA and CDR2 SQIVND (reference sequence). Between the trimmed V and J ends, which lost 1 base and 4 bases, there was a span of 7 bases. The CDR3 runs 13 residues.

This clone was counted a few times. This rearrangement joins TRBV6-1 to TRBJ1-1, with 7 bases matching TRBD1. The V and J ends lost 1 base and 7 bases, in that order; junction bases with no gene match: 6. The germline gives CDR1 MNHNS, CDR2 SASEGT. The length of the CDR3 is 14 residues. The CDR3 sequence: CASSEGGQPDEAFF. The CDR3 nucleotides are TGTGCCAGCAGTGAAGGGGGACAGCCCGATGAAGCTTTCTTT.

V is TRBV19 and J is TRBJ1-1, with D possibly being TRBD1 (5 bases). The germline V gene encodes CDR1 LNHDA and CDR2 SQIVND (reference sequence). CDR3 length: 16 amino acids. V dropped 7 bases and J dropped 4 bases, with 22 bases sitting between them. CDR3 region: CASTLGQRGWGTEAFF. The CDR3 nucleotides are TGTGCCAGTACCCTTGGACAACGGGGGTGGGGCACTGAAGCTTTCTTT. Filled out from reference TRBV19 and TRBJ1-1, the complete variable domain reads DGGITQSPKYLFRKEGQNVTLSCEQNLNHDAMYWYRQDPGQGLRLIYYSQIVNDFQKGDIAEGYSVSREKKESFPLTVTSAQKNPTAFYLCASTLGQRGWGTEAFFGQGTRLTVV.

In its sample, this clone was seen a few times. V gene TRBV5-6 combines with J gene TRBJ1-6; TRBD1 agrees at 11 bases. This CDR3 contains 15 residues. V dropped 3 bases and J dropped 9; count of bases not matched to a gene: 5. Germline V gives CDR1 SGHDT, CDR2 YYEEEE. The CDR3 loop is CASSYRDRGSSPLHF. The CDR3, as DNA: TGTGCCAGCAGCTACCGGGACAGGGGGTCTTCACCCCTCCACTTT. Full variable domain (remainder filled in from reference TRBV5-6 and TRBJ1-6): DAGVTQSPTHLIKTRGQQVTLRCSPKSGHDTVSWYQQALGQGPQFIFQYYEEEERQRGNFPDRFSGHQFPNYSSELNVNALLLGDSALYLCASSYRDRGSSPLHFGNGTRLTVT.

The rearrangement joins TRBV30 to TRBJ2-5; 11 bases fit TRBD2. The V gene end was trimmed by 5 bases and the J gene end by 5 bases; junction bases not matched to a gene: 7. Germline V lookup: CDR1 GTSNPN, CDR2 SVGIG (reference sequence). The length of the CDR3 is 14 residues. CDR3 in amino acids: CAWVSGGVGETQYF. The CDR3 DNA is TGTGCCTGGGTTAGCGGGGGGGTAGGGGAGACCCAGTACTTC.

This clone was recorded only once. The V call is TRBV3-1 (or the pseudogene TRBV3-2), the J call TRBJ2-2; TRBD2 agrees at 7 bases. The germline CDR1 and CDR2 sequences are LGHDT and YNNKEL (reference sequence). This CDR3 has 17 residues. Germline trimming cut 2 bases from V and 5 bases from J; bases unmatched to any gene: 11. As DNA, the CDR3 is TGTGCCAGCAGCCAATCACGGACTAGACTACGGACCGGGGAGCTGTTTTTT. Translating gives CASSQSRTRLRTGELFF.

The CDR3 protein is CASGRDNEQFF. CDR3 coding DNA: TGCGCCAGCGGCAGGGACAATGAGCAGTTCTTC. The chain joins TRBV4-3 to TRBJ2-1, with D possibly matching TRBD1 (5 bases). V was trimmed by 8 bases and J by 5 bases, leaving 7 bases between them. Germline CDR1 LGHNA, CDR2 YSLEER. This CDR3 is 11 amino acids long.

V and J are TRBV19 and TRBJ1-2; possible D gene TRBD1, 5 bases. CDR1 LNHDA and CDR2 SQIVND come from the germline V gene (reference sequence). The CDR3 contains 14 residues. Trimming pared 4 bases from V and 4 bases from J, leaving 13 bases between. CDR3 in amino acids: CASSTAGGSYGYTF. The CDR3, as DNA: TGTGCCAGTAGTACCGCCGGGGGATCCTATGGCTACACCTTC.

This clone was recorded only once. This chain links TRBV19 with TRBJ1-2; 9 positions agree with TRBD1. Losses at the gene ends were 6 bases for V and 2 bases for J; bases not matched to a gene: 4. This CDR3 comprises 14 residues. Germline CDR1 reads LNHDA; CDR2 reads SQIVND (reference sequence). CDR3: CASSRGQGNYGYTF. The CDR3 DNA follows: TGTGCCAGTAGCCGCGGACAGGGGAACTATGGCTACACCTTC.

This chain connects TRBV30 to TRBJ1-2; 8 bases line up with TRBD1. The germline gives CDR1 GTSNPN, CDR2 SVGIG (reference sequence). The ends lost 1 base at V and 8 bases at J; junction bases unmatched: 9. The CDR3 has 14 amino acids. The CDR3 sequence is CAWSANRGEVGYTF. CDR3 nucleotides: TGTGCCTGGAGTGCAAACAGGGGGGAGGTAGGCTACACCTTC.

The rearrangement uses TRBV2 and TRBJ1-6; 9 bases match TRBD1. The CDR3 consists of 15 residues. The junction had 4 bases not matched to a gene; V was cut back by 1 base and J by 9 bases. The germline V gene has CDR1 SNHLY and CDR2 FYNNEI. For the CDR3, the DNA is TGTGCCAGCAGTGAAGGGGGACAGGGCGGTTCACCCCTCCACTTT. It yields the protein CASSEGGQGGSPLHF.

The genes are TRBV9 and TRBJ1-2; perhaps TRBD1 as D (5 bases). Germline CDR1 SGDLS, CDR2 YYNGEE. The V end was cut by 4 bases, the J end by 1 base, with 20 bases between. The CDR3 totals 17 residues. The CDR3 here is CASSTGSTLSYNYGYTF. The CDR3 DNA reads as TGTGCCAGCAGCACAGGATCAACTCTCTCCTATAACTATGGCTACACCTTC.

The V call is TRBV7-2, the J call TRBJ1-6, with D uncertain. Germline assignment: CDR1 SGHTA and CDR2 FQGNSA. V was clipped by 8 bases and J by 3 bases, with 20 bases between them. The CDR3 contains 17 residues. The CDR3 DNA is TGTGCCAGCGCAAAACTACAGCGGCCCAACTATAATTCACCCCTCCACTTT. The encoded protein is CASAKLQRPNYNSPLHF.

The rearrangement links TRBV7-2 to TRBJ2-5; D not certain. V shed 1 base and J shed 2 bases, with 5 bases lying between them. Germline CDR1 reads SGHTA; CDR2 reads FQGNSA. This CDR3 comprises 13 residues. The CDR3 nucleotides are TGTGCCAGCAGCTTAGGCGGTCAAGAGACCCAGTACTTC. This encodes CASSLGGQETQYF.

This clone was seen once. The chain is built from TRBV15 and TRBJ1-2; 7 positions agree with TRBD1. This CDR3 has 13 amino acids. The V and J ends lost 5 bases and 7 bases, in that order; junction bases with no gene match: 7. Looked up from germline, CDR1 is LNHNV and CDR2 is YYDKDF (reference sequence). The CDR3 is CATSWRQGSGYTF. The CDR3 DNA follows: TGTGCCACCAGCTGGAGACAGGGATCTGGCTACACCTTC.

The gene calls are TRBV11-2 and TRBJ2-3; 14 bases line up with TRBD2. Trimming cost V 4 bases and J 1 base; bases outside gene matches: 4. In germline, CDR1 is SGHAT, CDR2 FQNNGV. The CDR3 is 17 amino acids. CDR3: CASSSGTSGGRTDTQYF. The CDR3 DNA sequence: TGTGCCAGCAGCTCCGGGACTAGCGGGGGCCGCACAGATACGCAGTATTTT.

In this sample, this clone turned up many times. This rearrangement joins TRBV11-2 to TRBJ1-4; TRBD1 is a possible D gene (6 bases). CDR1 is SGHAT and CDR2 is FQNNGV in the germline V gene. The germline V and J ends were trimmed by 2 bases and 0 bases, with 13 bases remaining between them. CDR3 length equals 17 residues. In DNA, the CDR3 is TGTGCCAGCAGCTTATTCGCCGGGACACCAACTAATGAAAAACTGTTTTTT. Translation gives CASSLFAGTPTNEKLFF.

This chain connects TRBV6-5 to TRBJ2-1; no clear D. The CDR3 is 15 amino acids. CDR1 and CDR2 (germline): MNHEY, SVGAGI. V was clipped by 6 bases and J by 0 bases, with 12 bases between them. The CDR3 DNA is TGTGCCAGCAGCCAAGATAGCCCCTCCTACAATGAGCAGTTCTTC. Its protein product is CASSQDSPSYNEQFF.

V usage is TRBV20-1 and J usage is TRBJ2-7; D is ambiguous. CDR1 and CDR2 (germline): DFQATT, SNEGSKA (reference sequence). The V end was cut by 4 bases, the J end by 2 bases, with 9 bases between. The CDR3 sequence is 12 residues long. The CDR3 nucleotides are TGCAGTGCTATTGAGAGGACCTACGAGCAGTACTTC. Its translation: CSAIERTYEQYF.

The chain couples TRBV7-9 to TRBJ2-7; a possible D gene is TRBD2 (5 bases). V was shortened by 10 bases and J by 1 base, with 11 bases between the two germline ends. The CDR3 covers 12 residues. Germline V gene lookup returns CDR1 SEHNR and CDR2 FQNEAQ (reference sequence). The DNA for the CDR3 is TGTGCCACCACTCGGGAATCCTACGAGCAGTACTTC. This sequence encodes CATTRESYEQYF.

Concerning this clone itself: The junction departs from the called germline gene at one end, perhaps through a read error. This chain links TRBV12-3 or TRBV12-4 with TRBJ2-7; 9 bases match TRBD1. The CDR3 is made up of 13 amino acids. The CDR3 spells CASSLAHRGQVDF. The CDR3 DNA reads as TGTGCCAGCAGTTTAGCGCACAGGGGGCAGGTGGACTTC.